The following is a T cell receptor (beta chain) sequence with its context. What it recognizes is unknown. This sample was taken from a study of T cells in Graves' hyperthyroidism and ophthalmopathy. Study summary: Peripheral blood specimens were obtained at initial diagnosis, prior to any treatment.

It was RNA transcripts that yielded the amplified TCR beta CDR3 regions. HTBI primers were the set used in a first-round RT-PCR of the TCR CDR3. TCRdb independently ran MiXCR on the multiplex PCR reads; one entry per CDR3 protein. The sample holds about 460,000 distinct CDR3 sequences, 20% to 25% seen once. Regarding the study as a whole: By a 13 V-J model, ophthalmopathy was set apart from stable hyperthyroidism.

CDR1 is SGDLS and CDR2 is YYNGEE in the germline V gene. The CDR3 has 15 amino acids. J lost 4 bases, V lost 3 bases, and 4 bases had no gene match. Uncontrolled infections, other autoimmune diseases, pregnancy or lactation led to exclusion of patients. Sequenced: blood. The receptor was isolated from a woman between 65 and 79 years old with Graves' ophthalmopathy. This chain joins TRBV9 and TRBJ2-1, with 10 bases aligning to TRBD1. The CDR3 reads CASSAGQGVYNEQFF. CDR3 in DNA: TGTGCCAGCAGCGCCGGACAGGGGGTATACAATGAGCAGTTCTTC.